The 2 T cell receptor beta chains below were found in one sample sequenced in a study of T-cell memory formation after mild COVID-19. A single record per CDR3 protein comes from TCRdb applying MiXCR to the 5' RACE reads. The sample holds about 500,000 distinct CDR3 sequences, about a fifth seen once. The sequencing input was PBMCs or a T cell subset sorted from them (not recorded which). These TCRs come from an adult woman who had mild COVID-19 (a few samples of this study predate the infection). Cell type and time point are not known.

This clonotype was detected a few times. V is TRBV2 and J is TRBJ2-5, with unresolved D. The germline CDR1 and CDR2 sequences are SNHLY and FYNNEI. V gave up 2 bases and J gave up 5 bases, with 6 bases separating them. This CDR3 is built from 12 residues. CDR3 protein: CASSEMWETQYF. CDR3 sequence (DNA): TGTGCCAGCAGTGAAATGTGGGAGACCCAGTACTTC.

This clonotype was counted ten times or more. The chain has TRBV7-9 and TRBJ2-7; no reliable D call. The CDR3 spans 12 residues. The germline V and J ends were trimmed by 0 bases and 4 bases, with 4 bases remaining between them. Looked up from germline, CDR1 is SEHNR and CDR2 is FQNEAQ (reference sequence). CDR3 in amino acids: CASSLALYEQYF. DNA of the CDR3: TGTGCCAGCAGCTTAGCACTTTACGAGCAGTACTTC.